In this sample, the clone carrying this T cell receptor (beta chain) turned up once. No antigen is known for it. The entry originates in a study of shared clonotypes between healthy human individuals. CD4+ cells were split into CD45RA+ naive and CD45RA-negative memory subsets. Germline V gives CDR1 MNHNS, CDR2 SASEGT. This CDR3 contains 12 residues. The V end lost 0 bases, the J end lost 8 bases, and 7 bases lay between the germline ends. Only in-frame clones appear in the TCRdb table, and some are missing; sequencing was by immunoSEQ multiplex PCR. The sample yields about a million clones, around 76% seen once. Findings and caveats of the study: It was only blood that was sampled, and tissue repertoires likely differ. Relative to clonotypes present in all four donors, those not shared had lower generation probabilities. Rarefaction revealed incomplete sorted-subset sequencing despite large depth.

The source is a man younger than 30 in good health. Sequencing was carried out using memory CD4+ T cells sorted from blood. Subset denoted: CD45RA-negative fraction. The chain has TRBV6-1 and TRBJ1-2; no definite D call. CDR3 nucleotide sequence: TGTGCCAGCAGTGAAGCAGTAGGCGGCTACACCTTC. Translated: CASSEAVGGYTF.